This T cell receptor (beta chain) appears in the sequencing data of a study of cytomegalovirus exposure and HLA in healthy donors. Whole-study context: Most genotyped donors, approximately 77% of 398, had Caucasian-associated genetic ancestry. Broader study findings: Immune exposure information comprised only CMV serostatus. Relative to the approximately 670-donor mean, N-insertions were reportedly fewer in an Asian-associated ancestry cluster in a later analysis. Later on, a genetic analysis was performed. It linked a missense variant in DCLRE1C with V- and J-gene trimming of TCR beta.

To note about this clone: The antigen remains unidentified.

Per the germline V gene, CDR1 is MNHEY and CDR2 is SMNVEV (reference sequence). The CDR3 runs to 15 residues. Trimming left V 6 bases short and J 0 bases short, with 12 bases between. The primer mix had 60 Vbeta and 13 Jbeta primers. Clones were sequenced by immunoSEQ multiplex PCR, and TCRdb holds only the in-frame ones, with some missing. The sample has 100,000 to 150,000 clones, 65% to 90% seen once. The rearrangement links TRBV27 to TRBJ2-1, with D uncertain. This TCR derives from a woman aged 18-35 years in good health and CMV-seropositive. Sequencing was done on a sample of PBMCs. The CDR3 bases are TGTGCCAGCAGCACCGACACGAGCTCCTACAATGAGCAGTTCTTC. This translates into CASSTDTSSYNEQFF.